Given below is one T cell receptor (beta chain) in context. CDR3 length: 16 residues. Per germline, CDR1 LNHNV and CDR2 YYDKDF (reference sequence). V was cut by 0 bases and J by 5 bases, with 14 bases left in between. The data were obtained in a study of T cell changes during pregnancy in multiple sclerosis. Produced via immunoSEQ multiplex PCR; TCRdb's table is partial and in-frame only. This sample yields around 30,000 clones, of which 80% to 90% are seen a single time; 6.5% to 7% belongs to the top ten. The receptor was isolated from a female donor with multiple sclerosis, enrolled in a pregnancy study. The V gene is TRBV15, the J gene TRBJ2-1; TRBD1 is a possible D gene (6 bases). The specimen comprised CD8+ T cells from peripheral blood mononuclear cells, sampled in the second trimester of pregnancy. In DNA, the CDR3 is TGTGCCACCAGCAGAGATTGGGGGACACTAGACAATGAGCAGTTCTTC. This gives the protein CATSRDWGTLDNEQFF. Variable domain in full (rest from reference TRBV15 and TRBJ2-1): DAMVIQNPRYQVTQFGKPVTLSCSQTLNHNVMYWYQQKSSQAPKLLFHYYDKDFNNEADTPDNFQSRRPNTSFCFLDIRSPGLGDTAMYLCATSRDWGTLDNEQFFGPGTRLTVL.